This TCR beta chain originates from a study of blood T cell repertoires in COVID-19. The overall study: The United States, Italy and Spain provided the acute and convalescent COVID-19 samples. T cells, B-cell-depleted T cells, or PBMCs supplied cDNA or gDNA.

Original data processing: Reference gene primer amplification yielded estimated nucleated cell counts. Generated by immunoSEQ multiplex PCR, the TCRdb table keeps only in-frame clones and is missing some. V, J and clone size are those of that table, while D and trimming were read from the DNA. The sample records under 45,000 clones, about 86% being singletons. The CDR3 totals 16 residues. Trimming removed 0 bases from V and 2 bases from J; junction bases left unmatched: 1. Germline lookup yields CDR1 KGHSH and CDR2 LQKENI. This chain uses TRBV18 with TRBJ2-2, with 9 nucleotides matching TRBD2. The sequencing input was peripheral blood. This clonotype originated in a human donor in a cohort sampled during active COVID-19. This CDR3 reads CASSPPGLANTGELFF. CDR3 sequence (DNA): TGTGCCAGCTCACCACCGGGACTAGCAAACACCGGGGAGCTGTTTTTT.